The source of this TCR beta chain is a study of blood T cell repertoires in COVID-19. Study in general: Sites across the United States, Italy and Spain contributed samples from acute and convalescent COVID-19. T cells, B-cell-depleted T cells, or PBMCs provided the cDNA or gDNA that served as material.

The germline V gene has CDR1 SGHRS and CDR2 YFSETQ. CDR3 length: 15 residues. The ends lost 3 bases at V and 5 bases at J; junction bases unmatched: 5. Per the study methods: Amplification of reference gene primers was used by the study to estimate nucleated cell counts. TCRdb's copy holds only in-frame clones and misses some; the assay was immunoSEQ multiplex PCR. The DNA was the basis for D and trimming; V, J and clone size are from that table. The sample includes about 380,000 clones, roughly 85% of them seen just once. The TCR was taken from a woman between 18 and 30 years old with acute or convalescent COVID-19. The rearrangement joins TRBV5-1 to TRBJ2-1, with 10 bases identical to TRBD1. Specimen: peripheral blood. Here the CDR3 reads CASSSGTGDHNEQFF. In DNA, the CDR3 is TGCGCCAGCAGCTCCGGGACAGGGGACCACAATGAGCAGTTCTTC.